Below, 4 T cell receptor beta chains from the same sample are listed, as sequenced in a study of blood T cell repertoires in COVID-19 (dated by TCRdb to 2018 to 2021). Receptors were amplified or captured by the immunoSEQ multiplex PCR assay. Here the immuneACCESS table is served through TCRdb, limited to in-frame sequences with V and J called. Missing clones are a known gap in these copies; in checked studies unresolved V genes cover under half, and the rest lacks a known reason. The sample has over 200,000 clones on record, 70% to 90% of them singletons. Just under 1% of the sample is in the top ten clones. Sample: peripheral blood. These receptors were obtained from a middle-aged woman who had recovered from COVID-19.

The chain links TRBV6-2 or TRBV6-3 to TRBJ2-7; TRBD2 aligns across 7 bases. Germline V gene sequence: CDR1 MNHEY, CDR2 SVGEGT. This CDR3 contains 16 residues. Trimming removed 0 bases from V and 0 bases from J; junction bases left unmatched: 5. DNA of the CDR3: TGTGCCAGCAGTTACTCCGGTGGCGGGAGCTCCTACGAGCAGTACTTC. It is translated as CASSYSGGGSSYEQYF.

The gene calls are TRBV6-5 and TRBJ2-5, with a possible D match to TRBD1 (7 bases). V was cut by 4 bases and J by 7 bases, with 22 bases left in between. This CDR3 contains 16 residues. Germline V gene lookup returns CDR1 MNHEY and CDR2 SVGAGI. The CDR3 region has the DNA TGTGCCAGCAGTTCCACTTCTCGGGCCCAGGGGGGGACCCAGTACTTC. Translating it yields CASSSTSRAQGGTQYF.

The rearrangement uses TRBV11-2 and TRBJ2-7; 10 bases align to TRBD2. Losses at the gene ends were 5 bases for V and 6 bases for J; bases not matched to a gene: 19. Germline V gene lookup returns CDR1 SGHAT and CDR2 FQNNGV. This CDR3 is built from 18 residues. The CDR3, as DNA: TGTGCCAGCAGCACCAGGACTAGCGGAATCAGCGGGGCCCTCGAGCAGTACTTC. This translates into CASSTRTSGISGALEQYF.

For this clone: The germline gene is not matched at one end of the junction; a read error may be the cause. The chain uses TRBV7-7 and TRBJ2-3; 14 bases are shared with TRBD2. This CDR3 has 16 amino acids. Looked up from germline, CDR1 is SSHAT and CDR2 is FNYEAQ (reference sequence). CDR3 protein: CASSPGLAGVGDTQYF. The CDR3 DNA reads TGTGCTAGCAGCCCGGGACTAGCGGGAGTGGGAGATACGCAGTATTTT. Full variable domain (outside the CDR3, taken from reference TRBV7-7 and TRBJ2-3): GAGVSQSPRYKVTKRGQDVTLRCDPISSHATLYWYQQALGQGPEFLTYFNYEAQPDKSGLPSDRFSAERPEGSISTLTIQRTEQRDSAMYRCASSPGLAGVGDTQYFGPGTRLTVL.